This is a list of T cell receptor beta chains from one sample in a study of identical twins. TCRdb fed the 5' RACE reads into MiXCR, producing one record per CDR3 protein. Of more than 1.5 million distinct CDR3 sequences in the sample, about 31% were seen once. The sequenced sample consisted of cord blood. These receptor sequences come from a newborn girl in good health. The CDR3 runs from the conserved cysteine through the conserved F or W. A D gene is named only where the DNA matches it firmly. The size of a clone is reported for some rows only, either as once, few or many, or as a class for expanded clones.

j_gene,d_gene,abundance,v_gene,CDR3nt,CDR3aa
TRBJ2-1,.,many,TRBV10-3,TGTGCCATCAACGGACAACCCTACAATGAGCAGTTCTTC,CAINGQPYNEQFF
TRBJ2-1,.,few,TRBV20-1,TGCAGTGCTAGAGAGGGGGCGTCCTACAATGAGCAGTTCTTC,CSAREGASYNEQFF
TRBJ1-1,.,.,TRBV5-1,TGCGCCGGCAGCTACGGCGGGGGGGCAACGAAGAACACTGAAGCTTTCTTT,CAGSYGGGATKNTEAFF
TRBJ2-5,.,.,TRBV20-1,TGCAGTGCTCCGGGCCTACCAGCCTTCCAAGAGACCCAGTACTTC,CSAPGLPAFQETQYF
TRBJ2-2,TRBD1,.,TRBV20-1,TGCAGTGCTAGATCCCTCGACAGGGGGAACACCGGGGAGCTGTTTTTT,CSARSLDRGNTGELFF
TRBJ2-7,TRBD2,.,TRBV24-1,TGTGCCACCAGTGATTTTCTCCCCGCTAGCGGGAGGGCGGAAGAGCAGTACTTC,CATSDFLPASGRAEEQYF
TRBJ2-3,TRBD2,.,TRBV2,TGTGCCAGCAGCAAAGGACTAGCGGGGCTAGATACGCAGTATTTT,CASSKGLAGLDTQYF
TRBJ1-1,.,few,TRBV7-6,TGTGCCAGCAGCTTAGCGACAGGCCGGACGGACACTGAAGCTTTCTTT,CASSLATGRTDTEAFF
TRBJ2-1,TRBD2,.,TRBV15,TGTGCCACCAGCAGAGGTCCGGCAGCGGGGGAGAATGAGCAGTTCTTC,CATSRGPAAGENEQFF
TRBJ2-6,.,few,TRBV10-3,TGTGCCATCAGTGAGAGGGCTGGGGCCAACGTCCTGACTTTC,CAISERAGANVLTF
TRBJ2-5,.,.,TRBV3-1,TGTGCCAGCAGCCAAACAGGGTCGGGTGAGCAGTACTTC,CASSQTGSGEQYF
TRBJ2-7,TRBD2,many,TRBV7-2,TGTGCCAGCAGCAAGACTAGCGGGAGGCTCCTCGCCTACGAGCAGTACTTC,CASSKTSGRLLAYEQYF
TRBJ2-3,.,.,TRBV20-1,TGCAGTGCTGAAGACTTTTACACAGATACGCAGTATTTT,CSAEDFYTDTQYF
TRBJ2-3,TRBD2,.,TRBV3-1,TGTGCCAGCAAGATGACTAGCGGGTCCACAGATACGCAGTATTTT,CASKMTSGSTDTQYF
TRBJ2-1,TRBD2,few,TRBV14,TGTGCCAGCAGCCAAGCTCGCGGGAGTGAGCAGTTCTTC,CASSQARGSEQFF
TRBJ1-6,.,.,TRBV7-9,TGTGCCAGCAGCTTACAGGGTCCCTCACCCCTCCACTTT,CASSLQGPSPLHF
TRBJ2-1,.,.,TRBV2,TGTGTCAGCAGTGAAGTCTTTGTCTCGGCGGGGGCCGGCTACAATGAGCAGTTCTTC,CVSSEVFVSAGAGYNEQFF
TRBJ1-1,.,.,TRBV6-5,TGTGCCAGCAGTTACTCGAATTATGAGGGTTTGGCTTTCTTT,CASSYSNYEGLAFF
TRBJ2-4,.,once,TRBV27,TGTGCCAGCAGTTTAATCAAGGGGTGGGAGGCCAAAAACATTCAGTACTTC,CASSLIKGWEAKNIQYF
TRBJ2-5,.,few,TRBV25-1,TGTGCCAGCAGTGAATATATCAGAGGGAGGGAGACCCAGTACTTC,CASSEYIRGRETQYF
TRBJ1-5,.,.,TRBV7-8,TGTGCCAGCAGCTTACGAGCTCGACCCGATCAGCCCCAGCATTTT,CASSLRARPDQPQHF
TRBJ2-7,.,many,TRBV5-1,TGCGCCAGCAGCTTCTCCGGGCTCAGCTCCTACGAGCAGTACTTC,CASSFSGLSSYEQYF
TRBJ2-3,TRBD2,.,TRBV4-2,TGTGCCAGCGGTTCAGGCGGGGGGCCCACAGATACGCAGTATTTT,CASGSGGGPTDTQYF
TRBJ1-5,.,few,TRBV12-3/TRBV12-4,TGTGCCAGCAGTTTAATGGCCGTCGGCTGGGGGTCGGATCAGCCCCAGCATTTT,CASSLMAVGWGSDQPQHF